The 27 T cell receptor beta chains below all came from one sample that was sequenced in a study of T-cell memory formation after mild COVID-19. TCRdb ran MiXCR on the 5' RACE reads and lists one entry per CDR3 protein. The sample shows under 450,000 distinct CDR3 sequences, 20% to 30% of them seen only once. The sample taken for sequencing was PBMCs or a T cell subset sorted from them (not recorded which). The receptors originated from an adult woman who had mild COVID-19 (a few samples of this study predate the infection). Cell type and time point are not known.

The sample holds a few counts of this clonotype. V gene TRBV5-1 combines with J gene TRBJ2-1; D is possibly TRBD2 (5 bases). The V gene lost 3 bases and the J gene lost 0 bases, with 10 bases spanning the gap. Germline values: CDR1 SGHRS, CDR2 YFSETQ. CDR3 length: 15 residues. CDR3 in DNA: TGCGCCAGCAGCTCACTCGGGATCTCCTACAATGAGCAGTTCTTC. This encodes CASSSLGISYNEQFF.

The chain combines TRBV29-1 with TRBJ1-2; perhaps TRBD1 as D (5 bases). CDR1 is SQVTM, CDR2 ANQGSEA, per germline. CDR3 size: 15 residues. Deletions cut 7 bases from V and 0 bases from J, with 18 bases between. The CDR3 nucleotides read TGCAGCGCTCGGGGGTCGACGGCAGCTAACTATGGCTACACCTTC. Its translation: CSARGSTAANYGYTF.

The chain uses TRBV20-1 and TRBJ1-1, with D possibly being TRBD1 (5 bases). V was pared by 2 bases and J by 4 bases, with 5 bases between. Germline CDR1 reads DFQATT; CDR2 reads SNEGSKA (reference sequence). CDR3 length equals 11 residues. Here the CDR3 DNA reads TGCAGTGCTAGACAGGGCACTGAAGCTTTCTTT. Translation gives CSARQGTEAFF.

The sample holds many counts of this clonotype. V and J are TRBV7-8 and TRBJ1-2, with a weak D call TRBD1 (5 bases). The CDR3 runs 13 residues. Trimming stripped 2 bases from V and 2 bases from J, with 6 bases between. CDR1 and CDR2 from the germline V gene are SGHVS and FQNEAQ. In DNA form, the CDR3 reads TGTGCCAGCAGCTTACGACAGAACTATGGCTACACCTTC. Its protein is CASSLRQNYGYTF.

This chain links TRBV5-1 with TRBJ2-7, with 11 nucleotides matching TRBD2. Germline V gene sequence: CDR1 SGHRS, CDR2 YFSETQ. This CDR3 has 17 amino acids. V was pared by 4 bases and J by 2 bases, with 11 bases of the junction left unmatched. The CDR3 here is CASSVMTGTSGPYEQYF. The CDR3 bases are TGCGCCAGCAGCGTAATGACCGGGACTAGCGGACCCTACGAGCAGTACTTC.

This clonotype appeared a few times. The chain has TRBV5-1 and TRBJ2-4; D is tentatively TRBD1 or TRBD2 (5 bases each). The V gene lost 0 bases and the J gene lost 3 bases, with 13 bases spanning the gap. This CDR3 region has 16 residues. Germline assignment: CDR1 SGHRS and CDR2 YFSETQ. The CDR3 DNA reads TGCGCCAGCAGCTTGGAGCCCGGGGCTGGCAAAAACATTCAGTACTTC. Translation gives CASSLEPGAGKNIQYF. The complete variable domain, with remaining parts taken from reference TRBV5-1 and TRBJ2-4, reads KAGVTQTPRYLIKTRGQQVTLSCSPISGHRSVSWYQQTPGQGLQFLFEYFSETQRNKGNFPGRFSGRQFSNSRSEMNVSTLELGDSALYLCASSLEPGAGKNIQYFGAGTRLSVL.

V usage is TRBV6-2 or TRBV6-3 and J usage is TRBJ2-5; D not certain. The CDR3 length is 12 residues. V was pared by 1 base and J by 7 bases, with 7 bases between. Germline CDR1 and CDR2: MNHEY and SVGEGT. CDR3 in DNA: TGTGCCAGCAGTTACTTCCTCAGGACCCAGTACTTC. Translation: CASSYFLRTQYF.

CDR3 in amino acids: CASSLLGPANDEQFF. The CDR3 region has the DNA TGTGCCAGCAGTTTACTCGGCCCCGCCAACGATGAGCAGTTCTTC. The chain carries TRBV27 and TRBJ2-1; D gene ambiguous. V lost 2 bases and J 8 bases, leaving 16 bases between the germline ends. The CDR3 has 15 amino acids. Germline CDR1 and CDR2: MNHEY and SMNVEV (reference sequence).

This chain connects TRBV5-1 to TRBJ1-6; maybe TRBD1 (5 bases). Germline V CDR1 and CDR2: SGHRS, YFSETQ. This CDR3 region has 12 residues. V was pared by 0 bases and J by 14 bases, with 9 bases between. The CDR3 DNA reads TGCGCCAGCAGCTTGGCCGGGGGGTCCCTCCACTTT. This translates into CASSLAGGSLHF.

The CDR3 here is CSVVIAAANTGELFF. CDR3 DNA: TGCAGCGTTGTAATAGCGGCCGCGAACACCGGGGAGCTGTTTTTT. The chain uses TRBV29-1 and TRBJ2-2, with D possibly being TRBD2 (6 bases). This CDR3 spans 15 amino acids. Germline CDR1 is SQVTM and CDR2 is ANQGSEA. V was clipped by 4 bases and J by 0 bases, with 12 bases between them.

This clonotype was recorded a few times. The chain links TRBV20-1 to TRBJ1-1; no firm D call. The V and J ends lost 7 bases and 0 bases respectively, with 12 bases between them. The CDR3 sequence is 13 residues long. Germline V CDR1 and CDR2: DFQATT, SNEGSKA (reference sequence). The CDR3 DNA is TGCAGTGAAAACAGCCCCATGAACACTGAAGCTTTCTTT. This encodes CSENSPMNTEAFF.

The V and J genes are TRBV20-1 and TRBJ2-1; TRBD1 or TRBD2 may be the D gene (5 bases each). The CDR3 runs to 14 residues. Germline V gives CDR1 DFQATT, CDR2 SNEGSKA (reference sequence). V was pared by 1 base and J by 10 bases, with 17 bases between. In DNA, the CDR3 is TGCAGTGCTAGAGGGTCGAGGGGTTCGCACGAGCAGTTCTTC. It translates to CSARGSRGSHEQFF.

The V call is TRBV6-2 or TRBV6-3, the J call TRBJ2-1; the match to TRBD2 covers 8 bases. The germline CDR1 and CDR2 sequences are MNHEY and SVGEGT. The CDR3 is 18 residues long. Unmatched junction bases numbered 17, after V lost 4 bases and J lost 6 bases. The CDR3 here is CASSLSLGRGARSNEQFF. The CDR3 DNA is TGTGCCAGCAGTTTATCGCTGGGGCGGGGGGCCCGATCCAATGAGCAGTTCTTC.

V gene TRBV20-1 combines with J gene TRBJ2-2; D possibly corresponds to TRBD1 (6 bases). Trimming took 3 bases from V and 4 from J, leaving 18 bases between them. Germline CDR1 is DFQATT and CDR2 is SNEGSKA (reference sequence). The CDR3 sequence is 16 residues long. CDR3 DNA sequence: TGCAGTGCTAGCTCACACAGGGAGTCGCGCACCGGGGAGCTGTTTTTT. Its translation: CSASSHRESRTGELFF.

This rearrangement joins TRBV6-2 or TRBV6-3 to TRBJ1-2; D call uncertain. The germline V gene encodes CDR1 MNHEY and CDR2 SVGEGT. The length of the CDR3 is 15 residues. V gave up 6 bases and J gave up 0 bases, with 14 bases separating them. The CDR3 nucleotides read TGTGCCAGCAGGGAGTCCAGGATTTCTAACTATGGCTACACCTTC. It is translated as CASRESRISNYGYTF.

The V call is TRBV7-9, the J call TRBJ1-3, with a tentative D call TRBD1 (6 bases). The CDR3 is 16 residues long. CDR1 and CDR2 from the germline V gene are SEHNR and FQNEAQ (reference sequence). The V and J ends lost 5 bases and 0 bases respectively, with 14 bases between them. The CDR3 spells CASSIPTGNSGNTIYF. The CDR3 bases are TGTGCCAGCAGCATACCTACAGGGAACTCTGGAAACACCATATATTTT.

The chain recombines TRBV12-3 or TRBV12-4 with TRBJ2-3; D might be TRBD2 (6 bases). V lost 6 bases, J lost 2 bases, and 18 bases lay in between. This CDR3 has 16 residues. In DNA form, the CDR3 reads TGTGCCAGCAGCCCCAGGACTACGGGAACCACAGATACGCAGTATTTT. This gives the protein CASSPRTTGTTDTQYF.

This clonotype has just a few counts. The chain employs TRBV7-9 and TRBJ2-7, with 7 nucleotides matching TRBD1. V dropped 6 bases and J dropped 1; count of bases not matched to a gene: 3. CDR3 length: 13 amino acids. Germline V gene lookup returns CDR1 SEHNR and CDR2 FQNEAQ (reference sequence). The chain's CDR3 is CASRPGQSYEQYF. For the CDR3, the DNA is TGTGCCAGCAGACCGGGACAGTCCTACGAGCAGTACTTC.

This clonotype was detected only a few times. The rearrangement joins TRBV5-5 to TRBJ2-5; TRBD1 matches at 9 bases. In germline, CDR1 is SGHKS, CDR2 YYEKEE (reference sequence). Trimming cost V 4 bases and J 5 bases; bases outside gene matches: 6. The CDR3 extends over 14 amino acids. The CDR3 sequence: CASSTRQGGETQYF. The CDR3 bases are TGTGCCAGCAGCACCCGACAGGGGGGCGAGACCCAGTACTTC.

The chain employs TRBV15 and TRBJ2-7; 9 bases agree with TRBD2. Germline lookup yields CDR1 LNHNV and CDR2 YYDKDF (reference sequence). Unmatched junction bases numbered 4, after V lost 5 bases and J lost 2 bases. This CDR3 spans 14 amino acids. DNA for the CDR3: TGTGCCACCAGCTTCTCTAGCGGGGCCTACGAGCAGTACTTC. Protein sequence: CATSFSSGAYEQYF. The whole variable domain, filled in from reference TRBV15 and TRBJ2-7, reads DAMVIQNPRYQVTQFGKPVTLSCSQTLNHNVMYWYQQKSSQAPKLLFHYYDKDFNNEADTPDNFQSRRPNTSFCFLDIRSPGLGDTAMYLCATSFSSGAYEQYFGPGTRLTVT.

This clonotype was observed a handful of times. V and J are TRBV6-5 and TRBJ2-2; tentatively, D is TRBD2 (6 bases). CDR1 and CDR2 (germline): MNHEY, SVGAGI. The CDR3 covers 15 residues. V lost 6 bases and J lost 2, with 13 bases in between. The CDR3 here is CASRHWDSNTGELFF. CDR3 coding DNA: TGTGCCAGCAGGCACTGGGACTCAAACACCGGGGAGCTGTTTTTT.

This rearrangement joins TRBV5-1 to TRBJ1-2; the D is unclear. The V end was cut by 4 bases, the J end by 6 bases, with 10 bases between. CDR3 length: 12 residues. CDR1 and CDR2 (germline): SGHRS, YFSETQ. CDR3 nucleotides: TGCGCCAGCAGCCAAGGGAGCAATGGCTACACCTTC. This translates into CASSQGSNGYTF.

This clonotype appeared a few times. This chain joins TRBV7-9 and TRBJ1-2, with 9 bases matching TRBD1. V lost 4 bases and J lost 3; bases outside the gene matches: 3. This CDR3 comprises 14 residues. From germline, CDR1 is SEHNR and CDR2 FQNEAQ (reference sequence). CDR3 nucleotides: TGTGCCAGCAGCTGGGACAGGGACGACTATGGCTACACCTTC. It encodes CASSWDRDDYGYTF.

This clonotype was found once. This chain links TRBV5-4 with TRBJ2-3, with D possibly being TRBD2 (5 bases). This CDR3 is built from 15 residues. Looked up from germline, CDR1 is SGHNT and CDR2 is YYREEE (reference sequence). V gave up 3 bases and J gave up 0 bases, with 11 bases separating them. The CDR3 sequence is CASSSDFYSTDTQYF. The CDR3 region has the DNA TGTGCCAGCAGCTCGGACTTTTATAGCACAGATACGCAGTATTTT.

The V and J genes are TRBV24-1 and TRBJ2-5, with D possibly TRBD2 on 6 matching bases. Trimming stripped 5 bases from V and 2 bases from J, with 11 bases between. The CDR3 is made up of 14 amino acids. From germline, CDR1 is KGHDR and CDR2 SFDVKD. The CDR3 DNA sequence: TGTGCCACCAGTGTGGGAGGATCGCAAGAGACCCAGTACTTC. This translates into CATSVGGSQETQYF.

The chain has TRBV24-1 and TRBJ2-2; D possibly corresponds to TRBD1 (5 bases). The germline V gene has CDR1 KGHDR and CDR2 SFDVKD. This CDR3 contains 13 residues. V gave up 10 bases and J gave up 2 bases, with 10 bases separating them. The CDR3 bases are TGTGCCACGGGGCAGCCCAACACCGGGGAGCTGTTTTTT. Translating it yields CATGQPNTGELFF.

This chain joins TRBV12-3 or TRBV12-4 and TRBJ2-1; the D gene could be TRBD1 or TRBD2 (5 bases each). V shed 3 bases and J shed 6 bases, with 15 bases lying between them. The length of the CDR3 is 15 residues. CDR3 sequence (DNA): TGTGCCAGCAGTTTGTCGGGACCACCGGGCAATGAGCAGTTCTTC. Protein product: CASSLSGPPGNEQFF.